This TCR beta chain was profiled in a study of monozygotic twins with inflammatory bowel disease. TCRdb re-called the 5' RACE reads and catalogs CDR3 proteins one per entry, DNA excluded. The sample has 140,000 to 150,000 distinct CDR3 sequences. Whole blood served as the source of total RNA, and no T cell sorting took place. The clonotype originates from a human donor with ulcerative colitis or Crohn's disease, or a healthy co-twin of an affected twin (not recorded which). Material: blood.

This chain's CDR3 is CSARDPTRANYGYTF. The chain uses TRBV20-1 and TRBJ1-2. Germline V gene data show CDR1 as DFQATT and CDR2 as SNEGSKA (reference sequence). The CDR3 loop spans 15 amino acids.